This passage covers 3 T cell receptor beta chains from one sample sequenced in a study of blood T cell repertoires in COVID-19. Produced via immunoSEQ multiplex PCR; TCRdb's table is partial and in-frame only. The sample has 70,000 or so clones, around 90% seen once. Sequencing was performed on peripheral blood. Receptor source: a human donor in a cohort sampled during active COVID-19.

This chain joins TRBV5-1 and TRBJ1-2; possible D gene TRBD1, 6 bases. The length of the CDR3 is 15 residues. Trimming stripped 4 bases from V and 7 bases from J, with 20 bases between. Per the germline V gene, CDR1 is SGHRS and CDR2 is YFSETQ. The CDR3 nucleotides are TGCGCCAGCAGCCAAGACCTGGGGGGGGCGCTTGGCTACACCTTC. Translating it yields CASSQDLGGALGYTF.

This CDR3 is CASSQDRTGSETQYF. The CDR3 region has the DNA TGCGCCAGCAGCCAAGATCGCACGGGGTCGGAGACCCAGTACTTC. The chain is built from TRBV4-3 and TRBJ2-5; D is possibly TRBD2 (5 bases). The germline V gene encodes CDR1 LGHNA and CDR2 YSLEER. The CDR3 extends over 15 amino acids. Trimming took off 0 bases at V and 5 bases at J, with 13 bases between the two ends.

This clone was recorded only once. J is TRBJ2-2 and V is TRBV6-6; 11 bases agree with TRBD2. The CDR3 length is 16 residues. The germline V gene encodes CDR1 MNHNY and CDR2 SVGAGI (reference sequence). Unmatched junction bases numbered 6, after V lost 6 bases and J lost 3 bases. CDR3 protein: CASRRGLAADTGELFF. Written as DNA, the CDR3 is TGTGCCAGCAGGCGGGGACTAGCGGCAGACACCGGGGAGCTGTTTTTT.